The source of this T cell receptor beta chain is a study of blood T cell repertoires in COVID-19. Study details: Whether acute or convalescent, the COVID-19 samples came from the United States, Italy and Spain. The cDNA or gDNA used as material had been derived from T cells, B-cell-depleted T cells, or PBMCs.

In the source study's methods: Nucleated cell number was recorded as an estimate derived from reference gene primer amplification. Assay used: immunoSEQ multiplex PCR; TCRdb lists only in-frame clones, some missing. That table supplies the V and J calls and clone size; D and trimming were determined from the DNA. The data hold 180,000 or so clones, with 70% to 90% observed a single time. Germline-derived CDR1 and CDR2 are SGHRS and YFSETQ. Trimming stripped 0 bases from V and 0 bases from J, with 7 bases between. The CDR3 covers 14 residues. The receptor comes from a man aged 55 to 70 with acute or convalescent COVID-19. The sample was peripheral blood. V gene TRBV5-1 combines with J gene TRBJ2-7; D is perhaps TRBD1 (5 bases). The CDR3 region has the DNA TGCGCCAGCAGCTTGGGACAGAACTCCTACGAGCAGTACTTC. Translating gives CASSLGQNSYEQYF. Together with reference TRBV5-1 and TRBJ2-7, the CDR3 gives the full variable domain: KAGVTQTPRYLIKTRGQQVTLSCSPISGHRSVSWYQQTPGQGLQFLFEYFSETQRNKGNFPGRFSGRQFSNSRSEMNVSTLELGDSALYLCASSLGQNSYEQYFGPGTRLTVT.